This section outlines one T cell receptor (beta chain) sequence together with its context. Its antigen is still unknown. The J segment lost 5 bases and the V segment lost 7 bases, leaving 8 bases of the junction unmatched. The CDR3 contains 14 residues. Germline CDR1 is SNHLY and CDR2 is FYNNEI. The data stem from a study of OX40 agonist ivuxolimab in advanced cancers. About the research overall: Head and neck, renal cell, melanoma or hepatocellular carcinoma were the cancers that dose-escalation patients had.

The assay was immunoSEQ multiplex PCR, and TCRdb's table has in-frame clones only and misses some. This repertoire shows approximately 50,000 clones, roughly 87% found once; its top ten account for around 0.56%. Study-wide results and limits: Antigen specificity was not determined for the expanded peripheral T cells. The mean number of expanded clones was higher in CD8+ T cells than in CD4+.

This chain uses TRBV2 with TRBJ2-7; 10 bases agree with TRBD1. The sample was CD4+ or CD8+ T cells sorted from blood, taken in a trial of the OX40 agonist ivuxolimab. This clonotype was obtained from an adult with an advanced solid tumor such as melanoma, head and neck, liver or kidney cancer. CDR3 DNA: TGTGCCAGCATACAAGACAGGGGGCGAGACGAGCAGTACTTC. Translated, it gives CASIQDRGRDEQYF.